This T cell receptor beta chain was found in a study of T cell repertoires in cytomegalovirus infection. Study in general: Public TCR beta signatures marked donors with CMV infection and the matching HLA.

In its sample, this clonotype was seen a few times. TCRdb passed the reads through MiXCR, listing each CDR3 protein once. The sample contains 680,000 or so distinct CDR3 sequences, less than 40% of which appear only once. The germline V and J ends were trimmed by 4 bases and 3 bases, with 12 bases remaining between them. Germline V lookup: CDR1 MNHEY, CDR2 SVGAGI. This CDR3 is built from 14 residues. The sequence came from a human donor in good health (CMV status not recorded). Some clones in this sample may be carry-over from other donors' samples. The sample taken for sequencing was PBMCs. The genes are TRBV6-5 and TRBJ1-1; maybe TRBD1 (6 bases). CDR3 region: CASSWREGDTEAFF. In DNA, the CDR3 is TGTGCCAGCAGTTGGCGAGAGGGGGACACTGAAGCTTTCTTT.